This TCR beta chain emerged from a study of shared clonotypes between healthy human individuals. Study-wide results and caveats: With few donors, the genetic and exposure-history diversity represented was limited.

Per germline, CDR1 SEHNR and CDR2 FQNEAQ (reference sequence). V lost 1 base to trimming and J lost 2 bases, with 9 bases between them. The CDR3 sequence is 14 residues long. Here immunoSEQ multiplex PCR was the method, and the copy in TCRdb shows in-frame clones only, minus some. This table holds some 740,000 clones, around 92% found once. Naive CD8 populations comprised CD45RO-negative cells positively selected for CCR7, excluding terminally differentiated effector memory CD45RA+ cells. Caucasian adults living in Nashville, Tennessee, provided all samples. A remark on this clone: Antigen specificity is unknown.

The sequence was collected from a young man in good health. The chain has TRBV7-9 and TRBJ2-7; D gene ambiguous. The sequenced material came from naive CD8+ T cells sorted from blood. The CDR3 region has the DNA TGTGCCAGCAGCTTAGTCACGGCGGCCTACGAGCAGTACTTC. It specifies CASSLVTAAYEQYF.